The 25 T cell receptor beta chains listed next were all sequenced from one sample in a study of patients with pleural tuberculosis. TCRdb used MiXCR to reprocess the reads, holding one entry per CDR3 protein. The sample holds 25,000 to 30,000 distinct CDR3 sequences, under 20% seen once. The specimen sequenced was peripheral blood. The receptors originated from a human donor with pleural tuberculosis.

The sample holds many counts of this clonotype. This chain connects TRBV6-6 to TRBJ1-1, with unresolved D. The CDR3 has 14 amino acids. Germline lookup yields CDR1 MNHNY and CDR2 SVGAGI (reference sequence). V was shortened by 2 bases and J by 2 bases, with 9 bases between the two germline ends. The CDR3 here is CASSYDSRNTEAFF. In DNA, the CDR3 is TGTGCCAGCAGTTACGATTCCCGTAACACTGAAGCTTTCTTT.

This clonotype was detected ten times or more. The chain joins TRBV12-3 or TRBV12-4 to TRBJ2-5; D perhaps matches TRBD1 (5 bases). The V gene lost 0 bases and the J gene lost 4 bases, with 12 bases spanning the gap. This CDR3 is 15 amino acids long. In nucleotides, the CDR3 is TGTGCCAGCAGTTTAGCTCCCCAGGGTATAGAGACCCAGTACTTC. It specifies CASSLAPQGIETQYF.

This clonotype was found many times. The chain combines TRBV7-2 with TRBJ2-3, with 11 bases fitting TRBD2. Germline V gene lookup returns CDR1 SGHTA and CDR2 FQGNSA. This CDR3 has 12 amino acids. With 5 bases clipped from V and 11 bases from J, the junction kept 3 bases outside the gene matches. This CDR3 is CASSTGTSGQYF. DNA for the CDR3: TGTGCCAGCAGCACCGGGACTAGCGGGCAGTATTTT.

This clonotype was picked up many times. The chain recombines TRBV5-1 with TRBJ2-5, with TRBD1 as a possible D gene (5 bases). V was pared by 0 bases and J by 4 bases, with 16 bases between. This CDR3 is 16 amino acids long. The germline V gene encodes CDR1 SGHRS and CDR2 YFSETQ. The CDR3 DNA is TGCGCCAGCAGCTTGGCCGTACCCTGGCAGGGAGAGACCCAGTACTTC. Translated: CASSLAVPWQGETQYF. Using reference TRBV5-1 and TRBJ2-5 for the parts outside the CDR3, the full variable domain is KAGVTQTPRYLIKTRGQQVTLSCSPISGHRSVSWYQQTPGQGLQFLFEYFSETQRNKGNFPGRFSGRQFSNSRSEMNVSTLELGDSALYLCASSLAVPWQGETQYFGPGTRLLVL.

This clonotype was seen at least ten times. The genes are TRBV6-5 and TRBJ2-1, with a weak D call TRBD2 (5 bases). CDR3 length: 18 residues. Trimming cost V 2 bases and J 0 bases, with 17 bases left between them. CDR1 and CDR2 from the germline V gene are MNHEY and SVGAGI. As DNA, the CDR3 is TGTGCCAGCAGTTACAAACGTCGAGCGGCATTCTCCTACAATGAGCAGTTCTTC. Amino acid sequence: CASSYKRRAAFSYNEQFF.

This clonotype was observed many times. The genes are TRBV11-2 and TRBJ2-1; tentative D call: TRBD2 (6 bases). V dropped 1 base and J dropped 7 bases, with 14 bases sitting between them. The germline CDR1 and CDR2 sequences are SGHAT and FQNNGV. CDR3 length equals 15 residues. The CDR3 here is CASSLAGVAWNEQFF. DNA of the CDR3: TGTGCCAGCAGCTTAGCGGGGGTAGCGTGGAATGAGCAGTTCTTC.

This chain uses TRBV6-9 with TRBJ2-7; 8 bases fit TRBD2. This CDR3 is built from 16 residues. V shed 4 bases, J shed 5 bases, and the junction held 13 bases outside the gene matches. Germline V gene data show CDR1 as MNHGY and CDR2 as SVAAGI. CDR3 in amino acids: CASSSNGGLDFNEQYF. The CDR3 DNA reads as TGTGCCAGCAGTTCCAATGGGGGACTAGATTTTAACGAGCAGTACTTC.

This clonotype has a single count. The CDR3 region has the DNA TGTGCCAGCAGACCGGGACTCTTGTCCTACGAGCAGTACTTC. Amino acids: CASRPGLLSYEQYF. The chain is built from TRBV27 and TRBJ2-7; possible D gene TRBD2, 6 bases. Trimming shortened V by 6 bases and J by 1 base, and 13 bases separated the two germline ends. The germline CDR1 and CDR2 sequences are MNHEY and SMNVEV (reference sequence). The CDR3 covers 14 residues.

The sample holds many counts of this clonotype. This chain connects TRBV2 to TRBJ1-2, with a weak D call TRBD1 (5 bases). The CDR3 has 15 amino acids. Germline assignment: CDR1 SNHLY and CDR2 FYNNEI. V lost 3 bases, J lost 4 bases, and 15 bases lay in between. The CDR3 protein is CASSDESGQLYGYTF. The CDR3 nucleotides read TGTGCCAGCAGTGACGAATCCGGACAACTCTATGGCTACACCTTC.

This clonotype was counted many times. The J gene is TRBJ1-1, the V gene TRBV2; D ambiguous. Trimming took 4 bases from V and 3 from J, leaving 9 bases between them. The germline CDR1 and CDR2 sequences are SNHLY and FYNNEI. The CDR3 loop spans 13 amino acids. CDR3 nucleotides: TGTGCCAGCAGTGTAACGCGGGACACTGAAGCTTTCTTT. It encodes CASSVTRDTEAFF.

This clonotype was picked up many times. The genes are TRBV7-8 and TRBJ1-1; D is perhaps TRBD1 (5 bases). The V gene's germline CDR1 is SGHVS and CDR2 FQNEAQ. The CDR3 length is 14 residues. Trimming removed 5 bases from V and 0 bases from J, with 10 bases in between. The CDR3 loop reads CASSPRQLNTEAFF. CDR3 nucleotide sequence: TGTGCCAGCAGCCCTAGACAGTTGAACACTGAAGCTTTCTTT.

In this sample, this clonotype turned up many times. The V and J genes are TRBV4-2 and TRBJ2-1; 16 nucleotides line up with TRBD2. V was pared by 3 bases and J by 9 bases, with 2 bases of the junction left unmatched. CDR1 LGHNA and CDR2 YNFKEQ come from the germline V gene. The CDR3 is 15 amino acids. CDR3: CASSQGLAGGTEQFF. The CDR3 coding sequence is TGTGCCAGCAGCCAGGGACTAGCGGGGGGGACTGAGCAGTTCTTC.

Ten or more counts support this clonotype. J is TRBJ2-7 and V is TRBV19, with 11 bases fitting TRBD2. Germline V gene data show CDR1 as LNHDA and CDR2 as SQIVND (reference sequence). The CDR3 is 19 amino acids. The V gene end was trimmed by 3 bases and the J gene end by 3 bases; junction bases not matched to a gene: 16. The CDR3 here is CASSIAFSRLAGKGYEQYF. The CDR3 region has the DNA TGTGCCAGTAGTATTGCGTTTAGTCGACTAGCGGGAAAAGGCTACGAGCAGTACTTC.

The CDR3 DNA is TGTGCCAGCTCCCATACCGGGACTAGAGGATCGAATGAGCAGTTCTTC. Translating it yields CASSHTGTRGSNEQFF. The chain joins TRBV18 to TRBJ2-1; 8 bases map to TRBD2. The V segment lost 6 bases and the J segment 7 bases; nucleotides outside the gene matches: 14. The length of the CDR3 is 16 residues. Germline V gives CDR1 KGHSH, CDR2 LQKENI. The full variable domain, in which reference TRBV18 and TRBJ2-1 provide the parts outside the CDR3, is NAGVMQNPRHLVRRRGQEARLRCSPMKGHSHVYWYRQLPEEGLKFMVYLQKENIIDESGMPKERFSAEFPKEGPSILRIQQVVRGDSAAYFCASSHTGTRGSNEQFFGPGTRLTVL.

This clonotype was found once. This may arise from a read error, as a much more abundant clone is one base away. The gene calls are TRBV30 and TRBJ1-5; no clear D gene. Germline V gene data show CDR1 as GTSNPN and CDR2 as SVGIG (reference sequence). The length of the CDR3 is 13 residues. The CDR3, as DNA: TGTGCCAGGAGTAAGGTTAGCAATCAGCCCCAGCATTTT. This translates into CARSKVSNQPQHF. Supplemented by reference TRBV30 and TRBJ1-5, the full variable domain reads SQTIHQWPATLVQPVGSPLSLECTVEGTSNPNLYWYRQAAGRGLQLLFYSVGIGQISSEVPQNLSASRPQDRQFILSSKKLLLSDSGFYLCARSKVSNQPQHFGDGTRLSIL.

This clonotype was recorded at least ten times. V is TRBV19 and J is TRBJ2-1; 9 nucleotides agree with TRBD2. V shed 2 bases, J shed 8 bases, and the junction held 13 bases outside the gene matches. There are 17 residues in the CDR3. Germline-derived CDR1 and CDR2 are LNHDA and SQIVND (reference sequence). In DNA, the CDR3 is TGTGCCAGTAGTATAAGACCCTCAGCGGGAGGTATCCATGAGCAGTTCTTC. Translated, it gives CASSIRPSAGGIHEQFF.

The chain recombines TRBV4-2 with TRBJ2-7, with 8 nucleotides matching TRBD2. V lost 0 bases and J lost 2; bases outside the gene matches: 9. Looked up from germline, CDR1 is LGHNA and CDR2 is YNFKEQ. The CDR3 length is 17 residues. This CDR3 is CASSQDLWASGPYEQYF. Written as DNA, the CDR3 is TGTGCCAGCAGCCAAGATTTATGGGCTAGCGGGCCCTACGAGCAGTACTTC.

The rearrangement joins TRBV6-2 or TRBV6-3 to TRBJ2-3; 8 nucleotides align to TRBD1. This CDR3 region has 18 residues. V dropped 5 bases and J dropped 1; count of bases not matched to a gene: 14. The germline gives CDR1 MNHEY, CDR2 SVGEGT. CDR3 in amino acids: CASSPPPGRGQGTDTQYF. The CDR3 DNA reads TGTGCCAGCAGTCCCCCGCCGGGCAGGGGGCAAGGCACAGATACGCAGTATTTT.

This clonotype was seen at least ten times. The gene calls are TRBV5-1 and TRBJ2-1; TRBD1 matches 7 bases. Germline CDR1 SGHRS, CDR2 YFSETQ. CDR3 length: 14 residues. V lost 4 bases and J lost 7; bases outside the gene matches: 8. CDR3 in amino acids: CASSARQGNNEQFF. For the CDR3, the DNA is TGCGCCAGCAGCGCTCGACAGGGTAATAATGAGCAGTTCTTC.

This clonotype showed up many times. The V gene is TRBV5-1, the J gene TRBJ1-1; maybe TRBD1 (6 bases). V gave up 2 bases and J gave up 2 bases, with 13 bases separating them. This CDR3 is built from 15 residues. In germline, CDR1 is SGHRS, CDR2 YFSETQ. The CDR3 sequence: CASSFGGEYNTEAFF. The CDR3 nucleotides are TGCGCCAGCAGCTTTGGGGGCGAGTACAACACTGAAGCTTTCTTT.

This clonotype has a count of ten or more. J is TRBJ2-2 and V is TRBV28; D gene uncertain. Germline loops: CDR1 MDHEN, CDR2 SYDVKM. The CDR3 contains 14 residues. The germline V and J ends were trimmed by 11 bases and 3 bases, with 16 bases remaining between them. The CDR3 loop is CAAQTGRDTGELFF. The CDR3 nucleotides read TGTGCCGCCCAGACCGGGCGAGACACCGGGGAGCTGTTTTTT.

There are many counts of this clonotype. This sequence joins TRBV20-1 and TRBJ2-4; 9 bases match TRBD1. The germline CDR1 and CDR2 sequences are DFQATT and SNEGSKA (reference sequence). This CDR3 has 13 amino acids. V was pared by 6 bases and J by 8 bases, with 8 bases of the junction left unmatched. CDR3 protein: CSAPGQGWDIQYF. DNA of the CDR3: TGCAGTGCCCCTGGACAGGGGTGGGACATTCAGTACTTC.

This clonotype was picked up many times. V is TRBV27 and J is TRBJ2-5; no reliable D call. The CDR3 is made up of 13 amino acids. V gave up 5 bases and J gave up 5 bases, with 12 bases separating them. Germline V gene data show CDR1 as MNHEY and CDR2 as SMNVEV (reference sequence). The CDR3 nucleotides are TGTGCCAGCAGTCCCACCGGGTGGGAGACCCAGTACTTC. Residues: CASSPTGWETQYF.

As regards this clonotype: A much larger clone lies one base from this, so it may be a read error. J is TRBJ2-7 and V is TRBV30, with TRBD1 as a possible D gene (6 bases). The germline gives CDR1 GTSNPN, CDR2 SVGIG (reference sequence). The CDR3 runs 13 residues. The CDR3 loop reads CTWSTGQDYEQYF. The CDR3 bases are TGTACCTGGAGTACGGGACAAGACTACGAGCAGTACTTC. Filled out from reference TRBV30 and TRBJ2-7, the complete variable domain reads SQTIHQWPATLVQPVGSPLSLECTVEGTSNPNLYWYRQAAGRGLQLLFYSVGIGQISSEVPQNLSASRPQDRQFILSSKKLLLSDSGFYLCTWSTGQDYEQYFGPGTRLTVT.

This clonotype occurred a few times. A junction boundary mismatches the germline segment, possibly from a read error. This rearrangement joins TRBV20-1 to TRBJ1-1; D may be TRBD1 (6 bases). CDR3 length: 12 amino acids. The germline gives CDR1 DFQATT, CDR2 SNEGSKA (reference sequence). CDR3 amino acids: CSARGRDTEAFF. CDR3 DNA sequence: TGCAGTGCTAGAGGACGGGACACTGAAGCCTTCTTT.